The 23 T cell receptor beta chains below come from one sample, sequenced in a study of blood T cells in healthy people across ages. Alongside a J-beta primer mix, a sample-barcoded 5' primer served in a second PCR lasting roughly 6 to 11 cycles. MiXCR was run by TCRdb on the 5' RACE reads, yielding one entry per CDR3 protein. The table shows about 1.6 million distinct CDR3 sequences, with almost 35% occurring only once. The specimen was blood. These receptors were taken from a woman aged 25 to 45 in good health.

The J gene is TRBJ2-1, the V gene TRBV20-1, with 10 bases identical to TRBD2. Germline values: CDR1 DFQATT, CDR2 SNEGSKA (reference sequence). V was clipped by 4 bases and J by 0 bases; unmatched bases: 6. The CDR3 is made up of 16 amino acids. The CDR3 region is CSAIKPSGSSYNEQFF. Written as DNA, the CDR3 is TGCAGTGCTATCAAGCCTAGCGGGAGCTCCTACAATGAGCAGTTCTTC.

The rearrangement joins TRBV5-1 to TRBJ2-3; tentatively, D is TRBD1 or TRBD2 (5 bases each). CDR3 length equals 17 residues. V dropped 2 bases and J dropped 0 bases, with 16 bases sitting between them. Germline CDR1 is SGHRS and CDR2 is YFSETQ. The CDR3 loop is CASSFFNGADSTDTQYF. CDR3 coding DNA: TGCGCCAGCAGCTTTTTTAACGGGGCGGATAGCACAGATACGCAGTATTTT.

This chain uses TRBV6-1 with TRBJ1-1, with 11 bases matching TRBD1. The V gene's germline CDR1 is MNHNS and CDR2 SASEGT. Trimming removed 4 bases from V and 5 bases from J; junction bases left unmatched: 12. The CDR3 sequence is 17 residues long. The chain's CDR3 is CASSARKPGQGVTEAFF. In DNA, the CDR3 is TGTGCCAGCAGTGCACGAAAACCGGGACAGGGGGTTACTGAAGCTTTCTTT.

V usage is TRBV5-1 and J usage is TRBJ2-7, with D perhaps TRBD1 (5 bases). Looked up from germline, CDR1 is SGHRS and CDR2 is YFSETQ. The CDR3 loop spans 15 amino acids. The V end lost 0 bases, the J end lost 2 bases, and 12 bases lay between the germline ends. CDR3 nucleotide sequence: TGCGCCAGCAGCTTGGGACAGCGTTTAACCTACGAGCAGTACTTC. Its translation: CASSLGQRLTYEQYF.

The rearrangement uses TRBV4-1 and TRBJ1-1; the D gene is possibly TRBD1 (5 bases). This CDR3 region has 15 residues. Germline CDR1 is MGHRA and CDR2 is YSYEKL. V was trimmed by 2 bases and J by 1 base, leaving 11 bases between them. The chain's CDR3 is CASSQTGRTNTEAFF. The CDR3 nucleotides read TGCGCCAGCAGCCAAACGGGACGGACGAACACTGAAGCTTTCTTT.

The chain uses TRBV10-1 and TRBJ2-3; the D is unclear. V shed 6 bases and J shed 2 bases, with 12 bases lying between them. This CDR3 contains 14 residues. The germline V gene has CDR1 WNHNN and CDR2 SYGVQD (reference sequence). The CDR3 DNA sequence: TGCGCCAGCAGCTCTGGGCCGTTCACAGATACGCAGTATTTT. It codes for CASSSGPFTDTQYF.

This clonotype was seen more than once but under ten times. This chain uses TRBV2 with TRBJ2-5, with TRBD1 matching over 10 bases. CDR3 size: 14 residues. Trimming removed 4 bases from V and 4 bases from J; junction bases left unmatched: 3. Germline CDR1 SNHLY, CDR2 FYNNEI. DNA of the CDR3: TGTGCCAGCAGTGGGGACAGGGGAGGAGAGACCCAGTACTTC. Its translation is CASSGDRGGETQYF.

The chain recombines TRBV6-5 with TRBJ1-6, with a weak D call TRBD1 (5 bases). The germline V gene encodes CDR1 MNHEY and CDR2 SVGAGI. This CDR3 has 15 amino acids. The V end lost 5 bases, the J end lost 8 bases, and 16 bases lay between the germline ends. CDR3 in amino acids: CASSGQTGAHSPLHF. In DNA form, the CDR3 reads TGTGCCAGCAGTGGGCAGACCGGGGCCCATTCACCCCTCCACTTT.

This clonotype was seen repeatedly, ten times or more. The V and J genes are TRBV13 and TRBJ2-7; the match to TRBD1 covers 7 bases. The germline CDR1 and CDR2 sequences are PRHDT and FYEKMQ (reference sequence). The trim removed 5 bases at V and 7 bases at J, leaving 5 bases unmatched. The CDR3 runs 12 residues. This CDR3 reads CASSPPRGEQYF. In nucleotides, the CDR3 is TGTGCCAGCAGCCCACCCAGGGGGGAGCAGTACTTC.

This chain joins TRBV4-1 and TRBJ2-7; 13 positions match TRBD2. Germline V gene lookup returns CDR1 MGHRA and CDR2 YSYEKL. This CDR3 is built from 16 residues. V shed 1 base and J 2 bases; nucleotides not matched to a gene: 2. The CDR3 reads CASSQAGTSGTYEQYF. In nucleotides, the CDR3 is TGCGCCAGCAGCCAAGCCGGGACTAGCGGGACCTACGAGCAGTACTTC.

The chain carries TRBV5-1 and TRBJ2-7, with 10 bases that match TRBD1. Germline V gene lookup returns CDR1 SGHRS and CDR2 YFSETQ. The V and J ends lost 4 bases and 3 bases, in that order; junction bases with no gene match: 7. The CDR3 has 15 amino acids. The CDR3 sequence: CASSVRGTGVYEQYF. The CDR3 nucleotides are TGCGCCAGCAGCGTCCGCGGGACAGGGGTCTACGAGCAGTACTTC. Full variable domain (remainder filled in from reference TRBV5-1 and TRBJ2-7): KAGVTQTPRYLIKTRGQQVTLSCSPISGHRSVSWYQQTPGQGLQFLFEYFSETQRNKGNFPGRFSGRQFSNSRSEMNVSTLELGDSALYLCASSVRGTGVYEQYFGPGTRLTVT.

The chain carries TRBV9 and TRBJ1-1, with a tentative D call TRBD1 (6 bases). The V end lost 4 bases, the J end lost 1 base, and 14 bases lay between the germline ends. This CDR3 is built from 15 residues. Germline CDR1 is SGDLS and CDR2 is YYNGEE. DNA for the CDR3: TGTGCCAGCAGCCCAGTTGGACAGAGGAACACTGAAGCTTTCTTT. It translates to CASSPVGQRNTEAFF.

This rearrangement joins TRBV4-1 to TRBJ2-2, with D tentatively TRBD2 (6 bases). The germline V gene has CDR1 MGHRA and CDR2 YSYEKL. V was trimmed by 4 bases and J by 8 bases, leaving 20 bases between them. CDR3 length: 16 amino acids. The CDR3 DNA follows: TGCGCCAGCAGCCGTGCGACTAGAGGGGCGACGGGGGAGCTGTTTTTT. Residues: CASSRATRGATGELFF.

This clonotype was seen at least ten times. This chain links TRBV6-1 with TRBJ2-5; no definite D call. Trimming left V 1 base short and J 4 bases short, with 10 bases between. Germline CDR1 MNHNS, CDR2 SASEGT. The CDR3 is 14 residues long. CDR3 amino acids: CASSEVLGGETQYF. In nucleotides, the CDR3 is TGTGCCAGCAGTGAAGTTCTGGGTGGAGAGACCCAGTACTTC.

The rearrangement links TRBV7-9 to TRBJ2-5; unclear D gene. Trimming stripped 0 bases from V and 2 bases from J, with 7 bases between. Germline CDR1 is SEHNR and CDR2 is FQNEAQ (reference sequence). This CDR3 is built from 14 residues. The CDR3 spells CASSLATQQETQYF. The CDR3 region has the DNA TGTGCCAGCAGCTTAGCGACACAGCAAGAGACCCAGTACTTC.

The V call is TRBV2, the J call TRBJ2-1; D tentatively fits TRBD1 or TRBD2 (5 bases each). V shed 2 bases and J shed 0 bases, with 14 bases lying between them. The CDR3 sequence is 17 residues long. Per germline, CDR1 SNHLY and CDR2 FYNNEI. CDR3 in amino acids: CASSERYGAGSYNEQFF. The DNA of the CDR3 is TGTGCCAGCAGTGAACGTTACGGGGCAGGCTCCTACAATGAGCAGTTCTTC.

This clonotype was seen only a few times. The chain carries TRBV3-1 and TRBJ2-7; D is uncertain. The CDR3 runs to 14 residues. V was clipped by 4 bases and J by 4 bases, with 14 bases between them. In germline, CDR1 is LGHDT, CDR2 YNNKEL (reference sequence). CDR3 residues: CASSPPGFSYEQYF. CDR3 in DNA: TGTGCCAGCAGCCCTCCTGGGTTTAGTTACGAGCAGTACTTC.

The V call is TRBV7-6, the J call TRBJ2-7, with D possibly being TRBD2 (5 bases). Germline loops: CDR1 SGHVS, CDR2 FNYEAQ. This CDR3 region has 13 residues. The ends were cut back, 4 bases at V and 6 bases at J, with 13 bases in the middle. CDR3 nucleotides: TGTGCCAGCAGCTCCGTTCTGGGGAGCGAGCAGTACTTC. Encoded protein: CASSSVLGSEQYF.

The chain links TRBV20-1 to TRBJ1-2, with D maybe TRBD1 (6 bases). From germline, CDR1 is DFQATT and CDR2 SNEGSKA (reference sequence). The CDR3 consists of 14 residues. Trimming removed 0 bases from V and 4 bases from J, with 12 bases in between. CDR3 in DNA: TGCAGTGCTAGAGATAAGGGACACCTCTATGGCTACACCTTC. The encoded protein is CSARDKGHLYGYTF.

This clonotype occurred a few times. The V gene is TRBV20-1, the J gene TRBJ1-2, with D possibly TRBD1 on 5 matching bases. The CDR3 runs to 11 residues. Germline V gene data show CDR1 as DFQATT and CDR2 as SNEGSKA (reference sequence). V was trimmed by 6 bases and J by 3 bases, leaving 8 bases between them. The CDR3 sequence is CSAQDDYGYTF. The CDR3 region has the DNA TGCAGTGCACAGGATGACTATGGCTACACCTTC.

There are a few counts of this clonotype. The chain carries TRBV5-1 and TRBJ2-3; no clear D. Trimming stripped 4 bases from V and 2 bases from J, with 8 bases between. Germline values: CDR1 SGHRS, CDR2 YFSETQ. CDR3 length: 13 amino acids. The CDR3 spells CASSPQITDTQYF. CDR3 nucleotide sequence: TGCGCCAGCAGCCCCCAAATCACAGATACGCAGTATTTT.

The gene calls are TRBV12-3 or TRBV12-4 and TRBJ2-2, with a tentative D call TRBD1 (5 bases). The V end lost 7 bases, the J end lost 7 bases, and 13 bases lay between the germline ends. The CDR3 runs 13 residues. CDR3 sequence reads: CASNIKGIGELFF. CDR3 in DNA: TGTGCCAGCAATATAAAGGGGATCGGGGAGCTGTTTTTT.

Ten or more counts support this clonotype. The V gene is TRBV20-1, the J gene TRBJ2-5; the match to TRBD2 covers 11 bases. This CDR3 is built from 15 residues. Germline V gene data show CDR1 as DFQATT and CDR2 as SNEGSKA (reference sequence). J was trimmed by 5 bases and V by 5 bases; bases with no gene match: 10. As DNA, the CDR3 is TGCAGTGCTGCCCGACTAGCGGGGCCGACGGAGACCCAGTACTTC. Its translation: CSAARLAGPTETQYF.